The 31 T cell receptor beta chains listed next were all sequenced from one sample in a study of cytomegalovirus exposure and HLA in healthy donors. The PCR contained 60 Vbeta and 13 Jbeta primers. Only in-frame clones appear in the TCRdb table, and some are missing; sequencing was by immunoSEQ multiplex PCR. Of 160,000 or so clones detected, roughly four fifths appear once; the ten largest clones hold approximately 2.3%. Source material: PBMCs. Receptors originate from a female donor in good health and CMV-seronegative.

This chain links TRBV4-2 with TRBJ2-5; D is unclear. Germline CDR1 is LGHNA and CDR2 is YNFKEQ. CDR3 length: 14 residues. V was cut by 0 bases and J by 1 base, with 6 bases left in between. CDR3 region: CASSQDTSQETQYF. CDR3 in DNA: TGTGCCAGCAGCCAAGACACGAGCCAAGAGACCCAGTACTTC.

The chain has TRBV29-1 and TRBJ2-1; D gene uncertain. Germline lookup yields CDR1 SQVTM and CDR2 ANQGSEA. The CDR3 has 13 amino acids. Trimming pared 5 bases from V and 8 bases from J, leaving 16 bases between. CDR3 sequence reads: CSVRLRLKYEQFF. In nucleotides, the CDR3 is TGCAGCGTTCGCCTCAGGTTAAAATATGAGCAGTTCTTC.

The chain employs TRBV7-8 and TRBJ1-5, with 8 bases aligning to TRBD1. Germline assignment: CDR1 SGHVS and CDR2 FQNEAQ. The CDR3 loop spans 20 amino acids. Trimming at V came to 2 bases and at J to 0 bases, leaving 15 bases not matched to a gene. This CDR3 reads CASSLFPRPRTGISNQPQHF. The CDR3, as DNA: TGTGCCAGCAGCTTATTCCCCCGGCCCCGGACAGGGATTAGCAATCAGCCCCAGCATTTT.

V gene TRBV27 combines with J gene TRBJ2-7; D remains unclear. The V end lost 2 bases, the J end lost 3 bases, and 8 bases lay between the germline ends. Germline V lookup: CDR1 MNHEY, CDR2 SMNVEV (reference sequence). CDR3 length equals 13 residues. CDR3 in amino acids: CASSLQAHYEQYF. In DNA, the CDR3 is TGTGCCAGCAGTTTACAGGCGCACTACGAGCAGTACTTC.

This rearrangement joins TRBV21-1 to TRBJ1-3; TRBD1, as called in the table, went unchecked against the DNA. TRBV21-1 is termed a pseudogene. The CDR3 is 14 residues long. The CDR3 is CASPTPVSGNTIYF. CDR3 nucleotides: TGTGCCAGTCCGACACCCGTCTCTGGAAACACCATATATTTT.

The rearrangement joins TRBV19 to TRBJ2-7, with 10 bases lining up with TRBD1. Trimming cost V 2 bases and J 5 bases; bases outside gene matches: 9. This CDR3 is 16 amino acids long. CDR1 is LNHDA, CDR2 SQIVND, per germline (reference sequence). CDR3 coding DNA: TGTGCCAGTAGTATAAGGGGGACAGGGGCGACCCACGAGCAGTACTTC. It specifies CASSIRGTGATHEQYF.

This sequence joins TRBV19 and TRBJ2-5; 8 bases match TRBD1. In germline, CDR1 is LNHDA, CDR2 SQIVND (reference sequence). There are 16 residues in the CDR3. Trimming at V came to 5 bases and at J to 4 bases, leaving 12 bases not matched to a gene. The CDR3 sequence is CASSPHRGEKLETQYF. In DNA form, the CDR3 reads TGTGCCAGTAGTCCTCACAGGGGGGAAAAGCTAGAGACCCAGTACTTC.

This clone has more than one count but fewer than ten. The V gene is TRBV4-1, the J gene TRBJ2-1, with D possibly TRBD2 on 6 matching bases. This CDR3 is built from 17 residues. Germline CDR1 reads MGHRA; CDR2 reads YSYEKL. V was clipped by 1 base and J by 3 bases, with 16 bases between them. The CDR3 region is CASSQVDMGLDYNEQFF. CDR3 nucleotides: TGCGCCAGCAGCCAAGTCGATATGGGACTCGACTACAATGAGCAGTTCTTC.

DNA of the CDR3: TGCGCCAGCAGCCAAGATAGGGCTAGCGGGCTGGAGCAGTACTTC. Translation: CASSQDRASGLEQYF. This chain connects TRBV4-3 to TRBJ2-7; 8 bases line up with TRBD2. Germline values: CDR1 LGHNA, CDR2 YSLEER. V shed 0 bases, J shed 7 bases, and the junction held 8 bases outside the gene matches. The CDR3 length is 15 residues.

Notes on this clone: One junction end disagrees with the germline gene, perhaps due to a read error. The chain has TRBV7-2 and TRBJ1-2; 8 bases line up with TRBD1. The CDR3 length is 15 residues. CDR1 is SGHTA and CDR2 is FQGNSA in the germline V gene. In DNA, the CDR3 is TGTGCCAGCAGCTCCCAGGGGGCGGCAAACGATGGCCACACCTTC. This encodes CASSSQGAANDGHTF.

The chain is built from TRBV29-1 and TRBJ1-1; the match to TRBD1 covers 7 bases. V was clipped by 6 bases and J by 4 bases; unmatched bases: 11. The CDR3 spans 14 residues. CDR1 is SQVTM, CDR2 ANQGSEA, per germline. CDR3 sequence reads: CSVATGAQGTEAFF. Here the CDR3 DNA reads TGCAGCGTCGCCACAGGGGCTCAGGGCACTGAAGCTTTCTTT.

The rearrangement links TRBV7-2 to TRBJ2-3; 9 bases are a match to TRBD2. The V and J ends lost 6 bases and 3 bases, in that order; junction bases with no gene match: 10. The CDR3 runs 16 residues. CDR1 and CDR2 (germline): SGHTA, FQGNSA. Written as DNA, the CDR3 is TGTGCCAGCAGTACCCACGCGGGGGGGCGGACAGATACGCAGTATTTT. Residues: CASSTHAGGRTDTQYF.

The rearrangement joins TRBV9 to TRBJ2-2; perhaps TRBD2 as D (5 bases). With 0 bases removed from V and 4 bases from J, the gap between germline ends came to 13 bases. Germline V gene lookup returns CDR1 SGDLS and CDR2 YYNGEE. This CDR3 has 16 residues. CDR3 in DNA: TGTGCCAGCAGCGTAGGATTCGGGGAGTTCACCGGGGAGCTGTTTTTT. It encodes CASSVGFGEFTGELFF.

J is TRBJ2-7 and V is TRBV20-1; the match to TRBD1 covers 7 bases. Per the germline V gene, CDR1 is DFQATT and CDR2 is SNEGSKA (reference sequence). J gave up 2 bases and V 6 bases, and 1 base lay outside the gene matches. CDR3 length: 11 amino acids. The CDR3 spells CSADRAYEQYF. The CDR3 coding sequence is TGCAGTGCCGACAGGGCCTACGAGCAGTACTTC.

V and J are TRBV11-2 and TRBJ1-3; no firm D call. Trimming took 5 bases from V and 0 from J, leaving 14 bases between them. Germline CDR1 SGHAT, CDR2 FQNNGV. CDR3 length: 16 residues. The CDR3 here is CASSPTTTSSGNTIYF. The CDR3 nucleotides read TGTGCCAGCAGCCCCACGACAACTAGCTCTGGAAACACCATATATTTT.

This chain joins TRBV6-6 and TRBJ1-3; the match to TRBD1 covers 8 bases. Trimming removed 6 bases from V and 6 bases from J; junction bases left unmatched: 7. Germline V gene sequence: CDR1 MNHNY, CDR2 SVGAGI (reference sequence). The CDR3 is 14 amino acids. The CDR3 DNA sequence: TGTGCCAGCAGGAGCCAGGGGGCAGAAAACACCATATATTTT. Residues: CASRSQGAENTIYF.

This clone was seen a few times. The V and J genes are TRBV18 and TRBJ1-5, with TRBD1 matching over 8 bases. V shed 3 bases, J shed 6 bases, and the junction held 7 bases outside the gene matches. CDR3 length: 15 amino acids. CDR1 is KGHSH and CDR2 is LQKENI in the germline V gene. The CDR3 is CASSPGRGQGQPQHF. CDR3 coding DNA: TGTGCCAGCTCACCGGGCAGGGGGCAAGGTCAGCCCCAGCATTTT.

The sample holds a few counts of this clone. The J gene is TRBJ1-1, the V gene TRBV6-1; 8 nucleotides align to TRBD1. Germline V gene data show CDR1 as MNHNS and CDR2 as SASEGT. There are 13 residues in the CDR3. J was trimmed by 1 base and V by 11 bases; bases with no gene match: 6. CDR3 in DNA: TGTGCCGTAGGGACAGGAACGAACACTGAAGCTTTCTTT. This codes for CAVGTGTNTEAFF.

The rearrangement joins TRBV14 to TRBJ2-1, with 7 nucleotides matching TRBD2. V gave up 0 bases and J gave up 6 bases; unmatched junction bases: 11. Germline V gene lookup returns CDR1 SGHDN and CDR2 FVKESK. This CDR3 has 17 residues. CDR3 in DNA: TGTGCCAGCAGCCAAGATCGAGGGAGGGCCGTAATCAATGAGCAGTTCTTC. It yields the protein CASSQDRGRAVINEQFF.

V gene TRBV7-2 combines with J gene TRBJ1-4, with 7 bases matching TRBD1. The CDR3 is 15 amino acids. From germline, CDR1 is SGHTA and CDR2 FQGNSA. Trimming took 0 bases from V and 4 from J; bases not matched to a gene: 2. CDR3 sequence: CASSLAAGGNEKLFF. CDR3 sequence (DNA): TGTGCCAGCAGCTTAGCGGCAGGGGGTAATGAAAAACTGTTTTTT.

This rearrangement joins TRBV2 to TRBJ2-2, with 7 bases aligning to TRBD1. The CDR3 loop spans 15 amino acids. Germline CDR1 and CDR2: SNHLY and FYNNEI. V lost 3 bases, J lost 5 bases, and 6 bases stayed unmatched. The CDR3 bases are TGTGCCAGCAGTGAGGGACAGAGAAATACCGGGGAGCTGTTTTTT. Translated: CASSEGQRNTGELFF.

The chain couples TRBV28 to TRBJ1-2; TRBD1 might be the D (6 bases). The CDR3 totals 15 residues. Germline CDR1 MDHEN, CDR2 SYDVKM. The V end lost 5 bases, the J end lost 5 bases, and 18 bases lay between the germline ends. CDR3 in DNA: TGTGCCAGCAGTGAGGGGGTTTCTCCCCTGTATGGCTACACCTTC. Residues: CASSEGVSPLYGYTF.

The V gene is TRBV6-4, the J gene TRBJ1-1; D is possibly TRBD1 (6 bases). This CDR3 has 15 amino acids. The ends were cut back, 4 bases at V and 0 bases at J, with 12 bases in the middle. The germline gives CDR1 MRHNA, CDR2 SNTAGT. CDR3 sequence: CASSAGQLMNTEAFF. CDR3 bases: TGTGCCAGCAGTGCCGGACAGCTGATGAACACTGAAGCTTTCTTT.

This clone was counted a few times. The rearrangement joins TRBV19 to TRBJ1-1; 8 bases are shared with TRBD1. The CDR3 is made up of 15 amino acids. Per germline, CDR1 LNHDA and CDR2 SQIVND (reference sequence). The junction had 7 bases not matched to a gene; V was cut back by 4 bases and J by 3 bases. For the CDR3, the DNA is TGTGCCAGTAGTAGCCAAACAGGGGGGCACACTGAAGCTTTCTTT. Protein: CASSSQTGGHTEAFF.

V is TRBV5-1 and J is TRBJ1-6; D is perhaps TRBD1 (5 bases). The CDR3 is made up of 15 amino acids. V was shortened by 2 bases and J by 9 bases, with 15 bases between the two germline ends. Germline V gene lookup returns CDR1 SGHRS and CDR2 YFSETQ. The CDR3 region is CASSFVDTWGSPLHF. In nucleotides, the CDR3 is TGCGCCAGCAGCTTCGTGGACACCTGGGGTTCACCCCTCCACTTT.

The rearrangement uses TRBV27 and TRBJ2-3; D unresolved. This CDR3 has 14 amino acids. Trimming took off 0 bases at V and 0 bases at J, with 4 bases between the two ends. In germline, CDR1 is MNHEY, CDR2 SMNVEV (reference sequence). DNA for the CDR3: TGTGCCAGCAGTTTATCGGCTAGCACAGATACGCAGTATTTT. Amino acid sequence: CASSLSASTDTQYF.

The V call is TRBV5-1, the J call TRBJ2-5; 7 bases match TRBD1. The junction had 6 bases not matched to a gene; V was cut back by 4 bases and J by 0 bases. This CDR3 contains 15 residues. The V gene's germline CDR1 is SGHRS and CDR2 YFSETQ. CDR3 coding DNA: TGCGCCAGCAGCCTGACAGGGATGCACCAAGAGACCCAGTACTTC. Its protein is CASSLTGMHQETQYF. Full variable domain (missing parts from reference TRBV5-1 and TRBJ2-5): KAGVTQTPRYLIKTRGQQVTLSCSPISGHRSVSWYQQTPGQGLQFLFEYFSETQRNKGNFPGRFSGRQFSNSRSEMNVSTLELGDSALYLCASSLTGMHQETQYFGPGTRLLVL.

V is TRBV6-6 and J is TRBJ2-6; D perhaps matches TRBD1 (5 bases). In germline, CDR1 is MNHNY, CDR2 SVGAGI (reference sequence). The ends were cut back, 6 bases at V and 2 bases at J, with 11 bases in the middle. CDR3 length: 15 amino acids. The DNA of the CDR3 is TGTGCCAGCAGGCGAAGACAGACTGGGGCCAACGTCCTGACTTTC. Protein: CASRRRQTGANVLTF.

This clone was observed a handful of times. The DNA for the CDR3 is TGTGCCAGTAGTATGGGTCTAGCGGGGGGGCCTCGGGTCTCCGGGGAGCTGTTTTTT. This encodes CASSMGLAGGPRVSGELFF. J is TRBJ2-2 and V is TRBV19; 12 bases match TRBD2. Germline V gene lookup returns CDR1 LNHDA and CDR2 SQIVND (reference sequence). V lost 3 bases to trimming and J lost 6 bases; unmatched junction nucleotides: 14. The CDR3 is 19 residues long.

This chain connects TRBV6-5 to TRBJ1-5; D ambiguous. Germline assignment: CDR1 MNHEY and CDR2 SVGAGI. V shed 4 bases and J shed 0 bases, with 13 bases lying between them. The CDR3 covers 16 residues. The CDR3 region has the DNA TGTGCCAGCAGTTCTGGAGGCAGGTTTAGCAATCAGCCCCAGCATTTT. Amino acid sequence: CASSSGGRFSNQPQHF.

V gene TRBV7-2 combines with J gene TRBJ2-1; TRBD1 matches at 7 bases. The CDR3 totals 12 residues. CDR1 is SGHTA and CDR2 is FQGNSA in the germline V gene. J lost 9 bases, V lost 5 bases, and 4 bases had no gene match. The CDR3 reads CASSHRGLEQFF. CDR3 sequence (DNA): TGTGCCAGCAGCCACAGGGGCCTTGAGCAGTTCTTC.